Each of the 10 T cell receptor beta chains below was sequenced from the same sample in a study of shared clonotypes between healthy human individuals. Profiled with immunoSEQ multiplex PCR; TCRdb holds only in-frame clones, not every one. The repertoire has some 2.1 million clones, approximately 95% of them found once; the top ten carry about 1.1%. Naive CD8 cells were CD45RO-negative, positively selected for CCR7, excluding terminally differentiated effector memory CD45RA+ cells. The sequenced material came from naive CD8+ T cells sorted from blood. The source of these receptors is a man aged 18 to 35 in good health.

V is TRBV9 and J is TRBJ1-1, with a tentative D call TRBD1 (6 bases). V shed 3 bases and J shed 1 base, with 13 bases lying between them. This CDR3 has 15 residues. Germline V gives CDR1 SGDLS, CDR2 YYNGEE. CDR3 DNA: TGTGCCAGCAGCGCAGTCGGGGGCGGGAACACTGAAGCTTTCTTT. It translates to CASSAVGGGNTEAFF. The full variable domain, rest sourced from reference TRBV9 and TRBJ1-1, is DSGVTQTPKHLITATGQRVTLRCSPRSGDLSVYWYQQSLDQGLQFLIQYYNGEERAKGNILERFSAQQFPDLHSELNLSSLELGDSALYFCASSAVGGGNTEAFFGQGTRLTVV.

The chain joins TRBV9 to TRBJ2-5; TRBD1 matches at 7 bases. Per the germline V gene, CDR1 is SGDLS and CDR2 is YYNGEE. V lost 4 bases and J lost 5; bases outside the gene matches: 14. CDR3 size: 16 residues. This CDR3 is CASSPELGGGWETQYF. DNA for the CDR3: TGTGCCAGCAGCCCGGAATTAGGGGGCGGGTGGGAGACCCAGTACTTC.

The genes are TRBV2 and TRBJ1-6; no clear D. Germline CDR1 SNHLY, CDR2 FYNNEI. CDR3 length: 16 amino acids. V lost 1 base and J lost 0, with 7 bases in between. Written as DNA, the CDR3 is TGTGCCAGCAGTGAAGAGTTAAGCTCCTATAATTCACCCCTCCACTTT. This gives the protein CASSEELSSYNSPLHF.

The CDR3 reads CASRPQGFRSDTQYF. The CDR3 DNA reads as TGTGCCAGCAGACCACAGGGCTTTCGGTCAGATACGCAGTATTTT. The chain couples TRBV28 to TRBJ2-3; a weak D match, TRBD1 (6 bases). Trimming cost V 6 bases and J 4 bases, with 17 bases left between them. Germline-derived CDR1 and CDR2 are MDHEN and SYDVKM. The CDR3 loop spans 15 amino acids.

The V and J genes are TRBV10-1 and TRBJ2-1; 13 bases map to TRBD2. Germline-derived CDR1 and CDR2 are WNHNN and SYGVQD (reference sequence). This CDR3 is built from 16 residues. Trimming cost V 6 bases and J 7 bases; bases outside gene matches: 9. Here the CDR3 reads CASRIPLAGGPNEQFF. CDR3 in DNA: TGCGCCAGCAGAATCCCACTAGCGGGAGGGCCTAATGAGCAGTTCTTC.

J is TRBJ2-1 and V is TRBV7-9, with D maybe TRBD1 (6 bases). The germline V and J ends were trimmed by 6 bases and 2 bases, with 17 bases remaining between them. The germline V gene encodes CDR1 SEHNR and CDR2 FQNEAQ (reference sequence). The CDR3 has 16 residues. The CDR3 bases are TGTGCCAGCAGTCGAGAACAGGGAGCCCCCTACAATGAGCAGTTCTTC. Translating gives CASSREQGAPYNEQFF.

The chain has TRBV28 and TRBJ2-3, with D possibly TRBD2 on 6 matching bases. There are 15 residues in the CDR3. Trimming took off 2 bases at V and 1 base at J, with 10 bases between the two ends. Per germline, CDR1 MDHEN and CDR2 SYDVKM. The CDR3 protein is CASSLDWGGTDTQYF. The CDR3, as DNA: TGTGCCAGCAGTTTAGATTGGGGGGGCACAGATACGCAGTATTTT.

CDR3 sequence (DNA): TGTGCCAGCAGTTTATCGCCCGGGACCTATAATTCACCCCTCCACTTT. It specifies CASSLSPGTYNSPLHF. The genes are TRBV27 and TRBJ1-6; D remains ambiguous. The CDR3 is 16 residues long. The V gene lost 0 bases and the J gene lost 2 bases, with 8 bases spanning the gap. Germline CDR1 reads MNHEY; CDR2 reads SMNVEV (reference sequence).

Comment on this clone: Other DNA sequences in the same sample also yield this CDR3. This chain uses TRBV4-2 with TRBJ2-7, with no clear D. The CDR3 spans 13 residues. Germline lookup yields CDR1 LGHNA and CDR2 YNFKEQ. The V end was cut by 1 base, the J end by 3 bases, with 7 bases between. The CDR3 DNA follows: TGTGCCAGCAGCCAAGTCGGCAGCTACGAGCAGTACTTC. Its translation is CASSQVGSYEQYF.

This chain joins TRBV9 and TRBJ2-1; 9 bases line up with TRBD2. Germline values: CDR1 SGDLS, CDR2 YYNGEE. With 0 bases clipped from V and 8 bases from J, the junction kept 12 bases outside the gene matches. The CDR3 covers 17 residues. This CDR3 reads CASSVDVRAGGGDEQFF. In DNA, the CDR3 is TGTGCCAGCAGCGTAGATGTTCGAGCGGGAGGAGGCGATGAGCAGTTCTTC.